Below are 9 T cell receptor beta chains sequenced from a single sample in a study of T cell responses to AZD1222 COVID-19 vaccine. Generated by immunoSEQ multiplex PCR, the TCRdb table keeps only in-frame clones and is missing some. Of about 210,000 clones in the sample, approximately 94% were seen once. Sequenced here: peripheral blood, sampled 28 days after the second dose of the MenACWY control vaccine. The receptor set was obtained from an adult who received the MenACWY meningococcal vaccine as a control.

The chain joins TRBV7-8 to TRBJ2-2, with TRBD1 matching over 7 bases. Germline V gene lookup returns CDR1 SGHVS and CDR2 FQNEAQ. The ends lost 6 bases at V and 7 bases at J; junction bases unmatched: 11. The CDR3 length is 15 residues. CDR3 bases: TGTGCCAGCAGTCCGGCAGGGGGAATGAGCGGGGAGCTGTTTTTT. Residues: CASSPAGGMSGELFF.

The chain joins TRBV6-5 to TRBJ1-3; weak D call: TRBD1 (5 bases). This CDR3 has 16 amino acids. V was clipped by 2 bases and J by 0 bases, with 11 bases between them. Germline assignment: CDR1 MNHEY and CDR2 SVGAGI. CDR3 DNA sequence: TGTGCCAGCAGTTACGGGGGGAGGACCTCTGGAAACACCATATATTTT. Protein product: CASSYGGRTSGNTIYF.

This sequence joins TRBV9 and TRBJ1-6; TRBD1 matches at 10 bases. After removal of 0 bases from V and 9 bases from J, the junction contained 9 bases not matched to a gene. CDR3 size: 17 residues. Looked up from germline, CDR1 is SGDLS and CDR2 is YYNGEE. CDR3 protein: CASSVVGSGTGVSPLHF. The CDR3 nucleotides read TGTGCCAGCAGCGTAGTAGGATCCGGGACAGGGGTTTCACCCCTCCACTTT.

The chain employs TRBV7-2 and TRBJ1-1, with TRBD1 matching 8 bases. This CDR3 is 12 amino acids long. V gave up 4 bases and J gave up 6 bases; unmatched junction bases: 1. The germline V gene encodes CDR1 SGHTA and CDR2 FQGNSA. CDR3 residues: CASSSTGAEAFF. The CDR3 DNA follows: TGTGCCAGCAGCTCGACAGGGGCTGAAGCTTTCTTT.

The chain is built from TRBV19 and TRBJ2-1; TRBD1 is a possible D gene (5 bases). This CDR3 contains 14 residues. Germline V CDR1 and CDR2: LNHDA, SQIVND (reference sequence). Trimming took off 7 bases at V and 6 bases at J, with 16 bases between the two ends. The CDR3 is CASTYLGQGNEQFF. The DNA of the CDR3 is TGTGCCAGTACTTATCTAGGGCAGGGCAATGAGCAGTTCTTC. Variable domain in full (rest from reference TRBV19 and TRBJ2-1): DGGITQSPKYLFRKEGQNVTLSCEQNLNHDAMYWYRQDPGQGLRLIYYSQIVNDFQKGDIAEGYSVSREKKESFPLTVTSAQKNPTAFYLCASTYLGQGNEQFFGPGTRLTVL.

The chain combines TRBV7-3 with TRBJ2-1; TRBD2 matches 12 bases. Germline loops: CDR1 SGHTA, CDR2 FQGTGA. J gave up 3 bases and V 2 bases, and 8 bases lay outside the gene matches. The CDR3 runs to 18 residues. The CDR3 spells CASSLLAGGPLDYNEQFF. The CDR3 bases are TGTGCCAGCAGCTTACTAGCGGGAGGGCCGCTAGACTACAATGAGCAGTTCTTC.

The rearrangement uses TRBV7-2 and TRBJ2-6; 11 bases map to TRBD1. V shed 4 bases and J 4 bases; nucleotides not matched to a gene: 9. Germline V CDR1 and CDR2: SGHTA, FQGNSA. The CDR3 has 18 amino acids. The DNA of the CDR3 is TGTGCCAGCAGCTCAACCGGGACAGGGGGGTCAGGGGCCAACGTCCTGACTTTC. It yields the protein CASSSTGTGGSGANVLTF.

The V gene is TRBV11-2, the J gene TRBJ1-2; no reliable D call. The V gene lost 5 bases and the J gene lost 8 bases, with 9 bases spanning the gap. CDR1 SGHAT and CDR2 FQNNGV come from the germline V gene. CDR3 length equals 11 residues. The CDR3 sequence: CASSRLMGYTF. In nucleotides, the CDR3 is TGTGCCAGCAGCCGCCTCATGGGCTACACCTTC. Together with reference TRBV11-2 and TRBJ1-2, the CDR3 gives the full variable domain: EAGVAQSPRYKIIEKRQSVAFWCNPISGHATLYWYQQILGQGPKLLIQFQNNGVVDDSQLPKDRFSAERLKGVDSTLKIQPAKLEDSAVYLCASSRLMGYTFGSGTRLTVV.

J is TRBJ2-7 and V is TRBV27; no reliable D call. Germline lookup yields CDR1 MNHEY and CDR2 SMNVEV (reference sequence). Trimming pared 5 bases from V and 0 bases from J, leaving 14 bases between. This CDR3 contains 15 residues. The chain's CDR3 is CASSKAGGPSYEQYF. CDR3 nucleotide sequence: TGTGCCAGCAGTAAGGCAGGTGGGCCCTCCTACGAGCAGTACTTC.